This T cell receptor beta chain was captured by sequencing in a study of blood T cell repertoires in COVID-19 (dated by TCRdb to the early 2020s). As for the study more broadly: The collaborator samples originated in the United States, Italy and Spain and spanned the acute and convalescent phases of COVID-19. The material from the prospective study consisted of cDNA or gDNA derived from T cells, B-cell-depleted T cells, or PBMCs. The dataset comprised deeply sampled blood TCRbeta repertoires from subjects exposed to, actively infected with, or recovered from COVID-19. The repertoires were released in a freely available public database intended as a resource for research on the immune response to SARS-CoV-2. The samples were drawn from two sources: the first 160 participants of the ongoing ImmuneRACE study, and 950 to 1,500 subjects contributed by 6 global collaborators. Nearly every sample came with metadata listing a de-identified subject ID, COVID-19 status, age in years and sex. HLA class I and class II types, where available, came from metadata supplied by the sample provider rather than from assay-based typing.

Collaborating institutions collected whole blood in K2EDTA tubes following their own protocols. For TCRbeta analysis, collaborator samples were shipped as frozen whole blood, as isolated PBMCs, or as DNA extracted from either sample type. The paper as a whole reports these results and caveats: Clinical and demographic metadata were provided uncurated, with the amount varying by source and participant.

TCRbeta CDR3 regions were amplified from genomic DNA by means of the immunoSEQ Assay, a bias-controlled multiplex PCR. Turning to the authors' computational methods: The number of nucleated cells in each sample was estimated by amplification of reference gene primers within the assay. To quantify the absolute abundance of each unique TCRbeta CDR3 rearrangement, sequence reads were collapsed and filtered. For each sample, productive Simpson clonality was calculated by taking the square root of Simpson's diversity index across productive rearrangements. Here the immuneACCESS table is served through TCRdb, limited to in-frame sequences with V and J called. Missing clones are a known gap in these copies; in checked studies unresolved V genes cover under half, and the rest lacks a known reason. The DNA gave D and trimming, while V, J and clone size come from that table. The sample table shows around 150,000 clones, and just over 85% are seen once. Around 8.2% of the sample is in the top ten clones.

V and J are truncated by 10 bases and 0 bases respectively, leaving an intervening sequence of 9 bases. The CDR3 spans 13 residues, from the cysteine through the phenylalanine. Kept here is only the CDR3 DNA, which spans 39 bases and is read in frame from base 1. CDR1 LNHDA and CDR2 SQIVND are derived from the germline V gene (reference sequence). This clone was recorded only once. Its cognate antigen has yet to be identified. No base quality information exists; no much larger clone differs at one position. The V and J segments used are TRBV19 and TRBJ1-4, with the D gene not clear enough to name. This receptor was taken from a man between 60 and 75 years old with acute or convalescent COVID-19. The sequenced sample was peripheral blood. The CDR3 region reads CAILAATNEKLFF. The sequenced DNA is TGTGCCATTTTGGCGGCAACTAATGAAAAACTGTTTTTT.